This T cell receptor beta chain was sequenced in a study of lymphopenia after photon versus proton radiotherapy. This CDR3 region has 13 residues. V shed 0 bases and J shed 7 bases, with 10 bases lying between them. In germline, CDR1 is GTSNPN, CDR2 SVGIG (reference sequence). The method was immunoSEQ multiplex PCR; TCRdb's version includes in-frame clones alone and lacks a portion of them. The repertoire consists of some 20,000 clones, with about 93% occurring once and the leading ten covering approximately 6.5%. The material was peripheral blood, obtained from a patient treated with photon-based radiotherapy. The TCR was taken from a man in his 60s with pancreatic cancer. The V and J genes are TRBV30 and TRBJ1-5; D is undetermined. Here the CDR3 reads CAWSVGGRQPQHF. CDR3 DNA sequence: TGTGCCTGGAGTGTAGGAGGTCGGCAGCCCCAGCATTTT.